This T cell receptor (beta chain) was captured by sequencing in a study of blood T cell repertoires in COVID-19 (dated by TCRdb to 2018 to 2021). Background for the entire study: Samples covering the acute and convalescent phases of COVID-19 were provided by collaborators in the United States, Italy and Spain. The material from the prospective study consisted of cDNA or gDNA derived from T cells, B-cell-depleted T cells, or PBMCs. The dataset comprised deeply sampled blood TCRbeta repertoires from subjects exposed to, actively infected with, or recovered from COVID-19. The repertoires were released in a freely available public database intended as a resource for research on the immune response to SARS-CoV-2. The samples were drawn from two sources: the first 160 participants of the ongoing ImmuneRACE study, and 1,000 to 1,500 subjects contributed by 6 global collaborators. A de-identified subject ID, COVID-19 status, age in years and sex were almost always included in the sample metadata. HLA class I and class II types, where available, came from metadata supplied by the sample provider rather than from assay-based typing. What the research found in general, with its limitations: The amount of clinical and demographic metadata varied by source and participant and was provided uncurated.

Whole blood was collected in K2EDTA tubes by collaborating institutions according to the institutions' own protocols. For TCRbeta analysis, collaborator samples were shipped as frozen whole blood, as isolated PBMCs, or as DNA extracted from either sample type. Trimming takes 0 bases from V and 8 bases from J, and the germline ends sit 13 bases apart. From a lookup of the germline V gene, CDR1 and CDR2 are KGHSH and LQKENI. CDR3 length: 14 amino acids, cysteine to phenylalanine. Only the CDR3 part of the read is kept: 42 bases, read in frame from the first base. Only one count was recorded for this clone. It has no known antigen specificity. Base qualities are not at hand, and no much larger clone is one base apart. TCRbeta CDR3 regions were amplified from genomic DNA using the immunoSEQ Assay, a bias-controlled multiplex PCR. As for how the authors treated the data: Nucleated cell counts per sample were estimated from amplification of reference gene primers within the assay. To quantify the absolute abundance of each unique TCRbeta CDR3 rearrangement, sequence reads were collapsed and filtered. Productive Simpson clonality was computed per sample as the square root of Simpson's diversity index over productive rearrangements. TCRdb provides this immuneACCESS table in a form limited to in-frame rearrangements. Some clones are lacking; in checked studies, under half of them reflect an unresolved V gene, and why the rest are absent is not known. V, J and clone size were drawn from that table, and D and trimming were deduced from the DNA. The sample table records roughly 77,000 clones; under 80% of these occur just once. Of the sample, over 9.5% falls within the top ten clones.

The source material was peripheral blood. The V gene is TRBV18 and the J gene is TRBJ1-2; the D gene is unclear. The TCR was taken from a human donor in a cohort sampled during active COVID-19. The CDR3 here reads CASSPPVTGHGYTF. The DNA sequence is given as TGTGCCAGCTCACCACCGGTAACCGGTCACGGCTACACCTTC.